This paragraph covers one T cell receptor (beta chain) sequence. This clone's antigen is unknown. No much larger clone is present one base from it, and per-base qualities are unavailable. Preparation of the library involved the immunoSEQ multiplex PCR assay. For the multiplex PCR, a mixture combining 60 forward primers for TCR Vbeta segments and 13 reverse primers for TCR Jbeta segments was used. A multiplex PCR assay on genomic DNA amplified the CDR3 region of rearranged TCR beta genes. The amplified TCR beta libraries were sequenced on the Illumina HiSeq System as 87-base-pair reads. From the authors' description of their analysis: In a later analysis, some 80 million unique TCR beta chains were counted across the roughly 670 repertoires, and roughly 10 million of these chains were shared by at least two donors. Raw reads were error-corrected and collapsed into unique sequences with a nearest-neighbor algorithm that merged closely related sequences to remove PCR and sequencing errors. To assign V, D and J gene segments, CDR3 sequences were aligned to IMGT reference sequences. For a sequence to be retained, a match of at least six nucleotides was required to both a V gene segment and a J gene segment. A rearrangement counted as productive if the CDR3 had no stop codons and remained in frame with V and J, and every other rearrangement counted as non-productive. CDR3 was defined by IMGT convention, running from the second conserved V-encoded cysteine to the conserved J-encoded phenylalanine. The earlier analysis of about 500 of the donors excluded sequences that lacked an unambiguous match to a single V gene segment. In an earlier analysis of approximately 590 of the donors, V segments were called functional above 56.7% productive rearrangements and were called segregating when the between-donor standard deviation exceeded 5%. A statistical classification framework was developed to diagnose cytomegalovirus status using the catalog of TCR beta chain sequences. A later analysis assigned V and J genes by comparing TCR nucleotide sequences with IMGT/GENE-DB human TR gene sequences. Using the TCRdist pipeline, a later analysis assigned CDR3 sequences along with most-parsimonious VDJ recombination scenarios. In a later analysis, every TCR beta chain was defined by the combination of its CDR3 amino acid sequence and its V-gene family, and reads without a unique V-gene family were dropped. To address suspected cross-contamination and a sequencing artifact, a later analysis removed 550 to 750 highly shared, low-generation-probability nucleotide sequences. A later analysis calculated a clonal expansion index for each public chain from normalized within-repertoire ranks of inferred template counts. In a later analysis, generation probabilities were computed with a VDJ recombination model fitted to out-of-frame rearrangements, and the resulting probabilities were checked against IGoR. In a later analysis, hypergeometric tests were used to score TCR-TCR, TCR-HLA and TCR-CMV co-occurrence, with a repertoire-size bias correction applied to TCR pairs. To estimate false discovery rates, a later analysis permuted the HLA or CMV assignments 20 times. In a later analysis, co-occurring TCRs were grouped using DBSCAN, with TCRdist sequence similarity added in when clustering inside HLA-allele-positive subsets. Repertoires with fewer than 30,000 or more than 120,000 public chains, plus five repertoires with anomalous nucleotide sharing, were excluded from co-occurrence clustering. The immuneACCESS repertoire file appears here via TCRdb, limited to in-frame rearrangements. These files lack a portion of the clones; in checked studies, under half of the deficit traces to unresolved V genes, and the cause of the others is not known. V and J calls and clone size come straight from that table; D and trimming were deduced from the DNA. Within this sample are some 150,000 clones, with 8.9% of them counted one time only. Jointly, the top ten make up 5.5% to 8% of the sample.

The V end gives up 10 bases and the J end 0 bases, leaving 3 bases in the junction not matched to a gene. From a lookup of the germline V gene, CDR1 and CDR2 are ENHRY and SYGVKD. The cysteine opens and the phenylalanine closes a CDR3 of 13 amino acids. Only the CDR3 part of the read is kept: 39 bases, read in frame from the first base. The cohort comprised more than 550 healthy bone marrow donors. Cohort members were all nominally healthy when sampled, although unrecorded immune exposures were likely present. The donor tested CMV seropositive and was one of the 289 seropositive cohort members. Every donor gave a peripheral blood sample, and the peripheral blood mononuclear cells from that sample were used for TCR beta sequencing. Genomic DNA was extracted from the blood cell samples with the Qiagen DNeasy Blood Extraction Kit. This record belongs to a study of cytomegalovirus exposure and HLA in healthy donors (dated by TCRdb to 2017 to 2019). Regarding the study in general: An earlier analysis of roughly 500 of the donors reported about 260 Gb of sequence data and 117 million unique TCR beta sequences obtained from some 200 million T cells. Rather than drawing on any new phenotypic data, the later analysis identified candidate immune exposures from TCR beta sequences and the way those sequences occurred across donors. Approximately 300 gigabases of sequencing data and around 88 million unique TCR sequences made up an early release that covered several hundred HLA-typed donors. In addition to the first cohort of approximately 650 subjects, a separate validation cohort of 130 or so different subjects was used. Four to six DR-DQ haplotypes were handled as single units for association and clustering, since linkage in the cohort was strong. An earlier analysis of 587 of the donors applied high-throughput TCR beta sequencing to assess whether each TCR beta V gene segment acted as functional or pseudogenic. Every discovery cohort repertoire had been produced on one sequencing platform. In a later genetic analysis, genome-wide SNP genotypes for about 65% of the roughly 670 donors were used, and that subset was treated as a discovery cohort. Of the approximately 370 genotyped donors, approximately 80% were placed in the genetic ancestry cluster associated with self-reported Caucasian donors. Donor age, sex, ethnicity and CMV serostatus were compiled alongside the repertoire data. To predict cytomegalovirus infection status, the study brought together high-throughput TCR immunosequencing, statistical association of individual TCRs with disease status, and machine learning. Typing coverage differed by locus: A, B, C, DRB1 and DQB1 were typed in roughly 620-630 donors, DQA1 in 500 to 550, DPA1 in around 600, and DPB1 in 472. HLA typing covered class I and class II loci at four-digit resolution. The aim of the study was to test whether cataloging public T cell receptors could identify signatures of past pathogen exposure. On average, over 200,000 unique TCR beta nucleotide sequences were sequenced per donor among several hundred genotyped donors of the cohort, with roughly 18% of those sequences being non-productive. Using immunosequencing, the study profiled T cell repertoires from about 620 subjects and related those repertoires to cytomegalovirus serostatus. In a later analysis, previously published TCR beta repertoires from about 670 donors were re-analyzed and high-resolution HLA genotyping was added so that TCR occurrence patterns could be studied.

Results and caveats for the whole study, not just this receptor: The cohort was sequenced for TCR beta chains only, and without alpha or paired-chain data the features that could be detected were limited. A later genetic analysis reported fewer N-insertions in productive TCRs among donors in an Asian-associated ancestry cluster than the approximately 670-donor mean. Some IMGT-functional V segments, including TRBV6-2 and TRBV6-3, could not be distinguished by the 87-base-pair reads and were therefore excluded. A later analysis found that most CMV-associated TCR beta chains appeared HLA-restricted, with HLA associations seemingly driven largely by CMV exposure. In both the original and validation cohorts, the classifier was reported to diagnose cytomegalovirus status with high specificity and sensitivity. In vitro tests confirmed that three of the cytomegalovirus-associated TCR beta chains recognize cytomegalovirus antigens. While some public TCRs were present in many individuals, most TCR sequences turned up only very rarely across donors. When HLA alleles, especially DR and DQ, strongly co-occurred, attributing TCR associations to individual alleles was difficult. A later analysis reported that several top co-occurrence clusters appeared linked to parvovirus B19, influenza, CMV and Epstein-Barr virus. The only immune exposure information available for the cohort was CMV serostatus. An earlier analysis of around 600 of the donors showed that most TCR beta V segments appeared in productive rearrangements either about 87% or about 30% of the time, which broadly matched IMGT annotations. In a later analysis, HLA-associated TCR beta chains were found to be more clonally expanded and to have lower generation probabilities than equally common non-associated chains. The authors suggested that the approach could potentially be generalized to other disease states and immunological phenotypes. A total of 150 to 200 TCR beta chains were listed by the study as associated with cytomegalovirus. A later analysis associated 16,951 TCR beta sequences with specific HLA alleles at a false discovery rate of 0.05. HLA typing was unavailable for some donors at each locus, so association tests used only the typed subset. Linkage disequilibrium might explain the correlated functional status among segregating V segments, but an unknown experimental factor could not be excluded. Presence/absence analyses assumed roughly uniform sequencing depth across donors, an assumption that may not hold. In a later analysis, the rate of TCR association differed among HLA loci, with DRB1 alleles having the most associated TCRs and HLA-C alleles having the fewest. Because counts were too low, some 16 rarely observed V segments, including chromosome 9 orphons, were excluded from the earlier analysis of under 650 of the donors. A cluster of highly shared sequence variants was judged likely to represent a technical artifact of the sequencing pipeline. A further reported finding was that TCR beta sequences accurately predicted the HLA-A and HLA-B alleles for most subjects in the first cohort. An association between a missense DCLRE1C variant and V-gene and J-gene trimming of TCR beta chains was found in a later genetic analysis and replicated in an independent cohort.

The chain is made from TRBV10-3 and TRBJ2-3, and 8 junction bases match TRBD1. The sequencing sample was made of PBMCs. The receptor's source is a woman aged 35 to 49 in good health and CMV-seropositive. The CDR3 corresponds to CATGQGSTDTQYF. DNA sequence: TGTGCCACCGGACAGGGCAGCACAGATACGCAGTATTTT.